Listed below are T cell receptor beta chains from one sample, sequenced in a study of shared clonotypes between healthy human individuals. Clones were read by immunoSEQ multiplex PCR, and TCRdb kept only the in-frame ones, dropping some. Among more than 2 million clones listed, around 95% were seen once. Sequenced sample: naive CD4+ T cells sorted from blood. Receptor source: a man younger than 35 in good health. Each CDR3 is given with its conserved first and last residue. D genes are given only for firm matches. Clone size is not always given. Where it is, it says once, few, many or a class for expanded clones.

d_call,j_call,v_call,clone_size,cdr3_nt,cdr3_aa
.,TRBJ1-5,TRBV30,.,TGTGCCTGGAGTGAGACAGTGAATCAGCCCCAGCATTTT,CAWSETVNQPQHF
TRBD1,TRBJ1-1,TRBV30,.,TGTGCCTGGAGTAATACAGGGGAGTGGGCTGAAGCTTTCTTT,CAWSNTGEWAEAFF
.,TRBJ2-3,TRBV5-1,.,TGCGCCAGCAGCTTAGTCGATACGCAGTATTTT,CASSLVDTQYF
TRBD1,TRBJ1-1,TRBV7-2,.,TGTGCCAGCAGCTGGGGGACAGGGGTGAACACTGAAGCTTTCTTT,CASSWGTGVNTEAFF
.,TRBJ2-5,TRBV5-1,.,TGCGCCAGCAGCCTTGGGGGGCCCCAAGAGACCCAGTACTTC,CASSLGGPQETQYF
TRBD1,TRBJ2-7,TRBV5-5,.,TGTGCCAGCAGGAGGACAGGGAGCTCCTACGAGCAGTACTTC,CASRRTGSSYEQYF
.,TRBJ2-2,TRBV28,.,TGTGCCAGCAGTTTGGCAGGGAATTTCGGGGAGCTGTTTTTT,CASSLAGNFGELFF
TRBD1,TRBJ2-2,TRBV27,.,TGTGCCAGCAGTTTACCAGGGGGCGCCACCGGGGAGCTGTTTTTT,CASSLPGGATGELFF
.,TRBJ2-3,TRBV7-6,.,TGTGCCAGCAGCTCCCGAAATGCAGGGTTGAGAGATACGCAGTATTTT,CASSSRNAGLRDTQYF
.,TRBJ2-2,TRBV7-7,.,TGTGCTAGCAGCCAAACAGGGAACACCGGGGAGCTGTTTTTT,CASSQTGNTGELFF
.,TRBJ2-7,TRBV30,.,TGTGCCTGTGGCGATACCTACGAGCAGTACTTC,CACGDTYEQYF
.,TRBJ1-1,TRBV19,.,TGTGCCAGTAGTCTTCTATGGAACACTGAAGCTTTCTTT,CASSLLWNTEAFF
.,TRBJ2-7,TRBV6-5,.,TGTGCCAGCAGTTACCAGGGCCCTAGCTCCTACGAGCAGTACTTC,CASSYQGPSSYEQYF
.,TRBJ1-5,TRBV7-6,.,TGTGCCAGCAGCCCCGGGCTGGCCACCAATCAGCCCCAGCATTTT,CASSPGLATNQPQHF
TRBD1,TRBJ2-4,TRBV5-6,once,TGTGCCAGCAGCCCCAGACAGGGAAACATTCAGTACTTC,CASSPRQGNIQYF
TRBD1,TRBJ2-7,TRBV19,.,TGTGCCAGTAGCGCACGAACAGGGGGCCTCGAGCAGTACTTC,CASSARTGGLEQYF
.,TRBJ2-7,TRBV6-5,.,TGTGCCACCTCAAAGGGAAAAACCTACGAGCAGTACTTC,CATSKGKTYEQYF
TRBD2,TRBJ2-3,TRBV11-2,.,TGTGCCAGCAGGTTAGCGGGAGTAGGGACAGATACGCAGTATTTT,CASRLAGVGTDTQYF
.,TRBJ1-2,TRBV5-6,.,TGTGCCAGCAGCTTGTGGTGGGTTTCTCGGGACTATGGCTACACCTTC,CASSLWWVSRDYGYTF